The 28 T cell receptor beta chains reported below all come from one sample, sequenced in a study of CD4 and CD8 cells across lung adenocarcinoma regions. TCRdb re-analysed the PCR reads in MiXCR, keeping a single row per CDR3 protein. The sample lists about 20,000 distinct CDR3 sequences, around half seen once, with 24% in the top ten. Material: CD8+ T cells from the center of a lung tumor. The receptors originated from a female donor with lung adenocarcinoma. The CD4 and CD8 labels of this study may be unreliable.

This clonotype was observed a handful of times. This sequence may be a read error, since a much larger clone differs from it by one base. The J gene is TRBJ2-3, the V gene TRBV27, with D unclear. Germline V gene lookup returns CDR1 MNHEY and CDR2 SMNVEV (reference sequence). This CDR3 has 11 amino acids. CDR3 DNA: TGTGCCAGCCGTCCTCAAGATACCCAGTATTTC. The encoded protein is CASRPQDTQYF.

The chain uses TRBV19 and TRBJ2-1, with 12 nucleotides matching TRBD2. The CDR3 consists of 19 residues. Germline CDR1 is LNHDA and CDR2 is SQIVND (reference sequence). After removal of 2 bases from V and 7 bases from J, the junction contained 15 bases not matched to a gene. CDR3: CASSIRGTSGSVERNEQFF. The DNA of the CDR3 is TGTGCCAGTAGTATACGTGGGACTAGCGGGTCCGTCGAGAGGAATGAGCAGTTCTTC. The whole variable domain, remainder taken from reference TRBV19 and TRBJ2-1, is DGGITQSPKYLFRKEGQNVTLSCEQNLNHDAMYWYRQDPGQGLRLIYYSQIVNDFQKGDIAEGYSVSREKKESFPLTVTSAQKNPTAFYLCASSIRGTSGSVERNEQFFGPGTRLTVL.

The chain combines TRBV28 with TRBJ2-5; 9 bases align to TRBD2. V shed 3 bases, J shed 5 bases, and the junction held 7 bases outside the gene matches. Germline loops: CDR1 MDHEN, CDR2 SYDVKM. The CDR3 extends over 15 amino acids. DNA of the CDR3: TGTGCCAGCAGTTTCGGCGGGAGGGTGTACGAGACCCAGTACTTC. This codes for CASSFGGRVYETQYF.

This clonotype turned up a few times. V is TRBV27 and J is TRBJ2-1, with 14 bases aligning to TRBD2. Near its end, the DNA agrees better with TRBJ2-5, so the J call may be wrong. CDR1 is MNHEY and CDR2 is SMNVEV in the germline V gene (reference sequence). The CDR3 length is 19 residues. CDR3 sequence: CASSPSIGTSGRQQETQYF. The CDR3 DNA is TGTGCCAGCAGTCCCAGTATAGGGACTAGCGGGAGACAACAAGAGACCCAGTACTTC.

This clonotype appeared a few times. This chain connects TRBV6-4 to TRBJ2-3; TRBD2 aligns across 7 bases. Germline CDR1 reads MRHNA; CDR2 reads SNTAGT. The CDR3 loop spans 15 amino acids. With V trimmed by 3 bases and J by 1 base, 4 bases remained unmatched. The CDR3 loop reads CASSDPGLGTDTQYF. The DNA of the CDR3 is TGTGCCAGCAGTGATCCAGGACTAGGCACAGATACGCAGTATTTT.

This clonotype rates as medium-sized. The CDR3 protein is CASTRTSDDTQYF. The DNA for the CDR3 is TGTGCCAGCACCCGGACTAGCGATGATACGCAGTATTTT. The chain has TRBV27 and TRBJ2-3, with 9 bases aligning to TRBD2. Germline V CDR1 and CDR2: MNHEY, SMNVEV (reference sequence). This CDR3 has 13 residues. J was trimmed by 6 bases and V by 7 bases; bases with no gene match: 5.

This clonotype has more than one count but fewer than ten. J is TRBJ1-2 and V is TRBV27; D not certain. V shed 0 bases and J shed 4 bases, with 15 bases lying between them. The CDR3 covers 16 residues. In germline, CDR1 is MNHEY, CDR2 SMNVEV (reference sequence). CDR3 in amino acids: CASSLSAGARGYGYTF. The CDR3 DNA reads as TGTGCCAGCAGTTTATCAGCGGGAGCCCGGGGCTATGGCTACACCTTC.

This clonotype came up a few times. V and J are TRBV11-2 and TRBJ2-1; D call uncertain. CDR1 is SGHAT and CDR2 is FQNNGV in the germline V gene. V was shortened by 5 bases and J by 2 bases, with 13 bases between the two germline ends. The CDR3 is made up of 15 amino acids. The CDR3 spells CASSAPFGTYNEQFF. The CDR3 coding sequence is TGTGCCAGCAGCGCGCCTTTCGGTACCTACAATGAGCAGTTCTTC.

The chain's CDR3 is CASRDTLTYEQYF. The CDR3 bases are TGTGCCAGCAGAGACACGTTGACCTACGAGCAGTACTTC. The chain couples TRBV12-3 or TRBV12-4 to TRBJ2-5, with D unclear. The end of the DNA is better explained by TRBJ2-7, so the J call may be wrong. CDR3 length equals 13 residues.

The sample holds a few counts of this clonotype. J is TRBJ2-1 and V is TRBV4-1, with a weak D call TRBD2 (5 bases). CDR1 MGHRA and CDR2 YSYEKL come from the germline V gene. The CDR3 sequence is 14 residues long. V lost 1 base and J lost 9, with 13 bases in between. CDR3: CASSQGARAAEQFF. The CDR3 nucleotides are TGCGCCAGCAGCCAAGGGGCGCGGGCAGCTGAGCAGTTCTTC.

The J gene is TRBJ2-5, the V gene TRBV11-2, with TRBD2 matching over 9 bases. The end of the DNA aligns better with TRBJ2-7, so the J call may be wrong. This CDR3 has 15 residues. CDR1 is SGHAT, CDR2 FQNNGV, per germline. The CDR3 DNA reads TGTGCCAGCAGCTTAAGTCCTAGCGGGATTTACGAGCAGTACTTC. Protein product: CASSLSPSGIYEQYF.

This clonotype rates as medium-sized. The chain has TRBV27 and TRBJ2-1; the D gene is possibly TRBD2 (6 bases). This CDR3 contains 15 residues. Per germline, CDR1 MNHEY and CDR2 SMNVEV (reference sequence). Trimming took off 6 bases at V and 3 bases at J, with 15 bases between the two ends. This CDR3 is CASRDGRGGYNEQFF. The DNA of the CDR3 is TGTGCCAGCAGAGACGGGCGGGGCGGCTACAATGAGCAGTTCTTC.

Ten or more counts support this clonotype. The chain is built from TRBV6-1 and TRBJ2-1; D might be TRBD1 (6 bases). V lost 8 bases, J lost 7 bases, and 21 bases lay in between. Germline-derived CDR1 and CDR2 are MNHNS and SASEGT. CDR3 length: 15 amino acids. The CDR3 loop is CASQPMTGGRNEQFF. CDR3 DNA sequence: TGTGCCAGCCAGCCGATGACAGGTGGAAGGAATGAGCAGTTCTTC.

The chain couples TRBV25-1 to TRBJ2-3; D gene ambiguous. Trimming removed 5 bases at V and 1 base at J, with 7 bases between. This CDR3 is 13 amino acids long. Germline CDR1 reads MGHDK; CDR2 reads SYGVNS. The CDR3 DNA is TGTGCCAGCAGTAAAACAGGCACAGATACGCAGTATTTT. It codes for CASSKTGTDTQYF.

In its sample, this clonotype was seen many times. The chain couples TRBV28 to TRBJ2-5; maybe TRBD1 (6 bases). Trimming took 5 bases from V and 2 from J, leaving 15 bases between them. Germline V CDR1 and CDR2: MDHEN, SYDVKM. This CDR3 has 15 amino acids. The CDR3 loop reads CASSDAGATQETQYF. DNA for the CDR3: TGTGCCAGCAGTGACGCAGGGGCTACACAAGAGACCCAGTACTTC.

A note on this clonotype: A read error may account for a junction end that differs from germline. The genes are TRBV6-4 and TRBJ1-1, with TRBD1 identical over 8 bases. CDR1 and CDR2 from the germline V gene are MRHNA and SNTAGT. The CDR3 is 17 residues long. CDR3 protein: CASSTTHRTGSDTEAIF. The CDR3 DNA reads TGTGCCAGCAGTACAACCCACCGGACAGGGTCGGACACTGAAGCTATCTTC.

V and J are TRBV10-2 and TRBJ2-1; 12 nucleotides align to TRBD2. The CDR3 runs to 14 residues. Germline-derived CDR1 and CDR2 are WSHSY and SAAADI. V lost 8 bases to trimming and J lost 7 bases; unmatched junction nucleotides: 6. In nucleotides, the CDR3 is TGCGCCAGCTATAGGACTAGCGGGACGAATGAGCAGTTCTTC. Its translation is CASYRTSGTNEQFF.

Many counts were recorded for this clonotype. V usage is TRBV14 and J usage is TRBJ2-2; D uncertain. With 5 bases removed from V and 3 bases from J, the gap between germline ends came to 10 bases. Germline CDR1 and CDR2: SGHDN and FVKESK. The CDR3 is 14 residues long. CDR3 DNA sequence: TGTGCCAGCAGCTTCAACACGGACACCGGGGAGCTGTTTTTT. Translation: CASSFNTDTGELFF.

The rearrangement joins TRBV9 to TRBJ2-1; TRBD2 matches 10 bases. The CDR3 spans 15 residues. J was trimmed by 2 bases and V by 4 bases; bases with no gene match: 3. The germline V gene has CDR1 SGDLS and CDR2 YYNGEE. The CDR3 DNA sequence: TGTGCCAGCAGCTTCAGCGGGAGGGCCTACAATGAGCAGTTCTTC. Residues: CASSFSGRAYNEQFF.

V gene TRBV12-3 or TRBV12-4 combines with J gene TRBJ2-1; the D is unclear. The CDR3 extends over 14 amino acids. V was pared by 5 bases and J by 4 bases, with 12 bases between. CDR3 loop: CASSANLRYNEQFF. The CDR3 DNA reads TGTGCCAGCAGTGCTAACCTGAGGTACAATGAGCAGTTCTTC.

This clonotype was recorded at least ten times. This chain connects TRBV12-3 or TRBV12-4 to TRBJ2-4; 8 bases agree with TRBD2. Germline trimming cut 5 bases from V and 1 base from J; bases unmatched to any gene: 4. The CDR3 sequence is 15 residues long. The CDR3 region is CASSPRTSAKNIQYF. CDR3 DNA: TGTGCCAGCAGTCCTCGGACTAGCGCCAAAAACATTCAGTACTTC.

On this clonotype: An end of the junction does not agree with germline; a read error may underlie this. This sequence joins TRBV11-2 and TRBJ2-5; 8 bases fit TRBD1. Germline lookup yields CDR1 SGHAT and CDR2 FQNNGV. The CDR3 is 13 amino acids. The CDR3, as DNA: TGTGCCAGCAGTTCCGGGACAGGCTCTCAGGGGGACTTC. This sequence encodes CASSSGTGSQGDF. Together with reference TRBV11-2 and TRBJ2-5, the CDR3 gives the full variable domain: EAGVAQSPRYKIIEKRQSVAFWCNPISGHATLYWYQQILGQGPKLLIQFQNNGVVDDSQLPKDRFSAERLKGVDSTLKIQPAKLEDSAVYLCASSSGTGSQGDFGPGTRLLVL.

This chain uses TRBV6-5 with TRBJ2-5, with a possible D match to TRBD1 (6 bases). Germline CDR1 and CDR2: MNHEY and SVGAGI. The CDR3 consists of 16 residues. Trimming pared 4 bases from V and 2 bases from J, leaving 17 bases between. CDR3 protein: CASSSPRYRAQETQYF. The CDR3 nucleotides read TGTGCCAGCAGTTCCCCTCGTTACAGGGCGCAAGAGACCCAGTACTTC.

This clonotype has more than one count but fewer than ten. J is TRBJ2-5 and V is TRBV10-3, with D perhaps being TRBD1 or TRBD2 (6 bases each). The CDR3 runs 14 residues. The V gene lost 11 bases and the J gene lost 4 bases, with 20 bases spanning the gap. Germline V lookup: CDR1 ENHRY, CDR2 SYGVKD. CDR3 in amino acids: CAVAGGLLGETQYF. Here the CDR3 DNA reads TGTGCCGTCGCCGGGGGCCTCTTGGGAGAGACCCAGTACTTC.

By share, this clonotype counts as medium-sized. The chain links TRBV7-2 to TRBJ2-1; weak D call: TRBD2 (6 bases). CDR1 is SGHTA and CDR2 is FQGNSA in the germline V gene. V dropped 1 base and J dropped 6 bases, with 22 bases sitting between them. This CDR3 comprises 18 residues. The CDR3: CASSLEPPAGGLSNEQFF. The CDR3 coding sequence is TGTGCCAGCAGCTTAGAGCCCCCAGCGGGTGGTCTAAGCAATGAGCAGTTCTTC.

J is TRBJ2-5 and V is TRBV5-1; the match to TRBD2 covers 7 bases. V shed 4 bases, J shed 1 base, and the junction held 1 base outside the gene matches. The CDR3 sequence is 13 residues long. Germline V gene data show CDR1 as SGHRS and CDR2 as YFSETQ. CDR3 protein: CASSPSGQETQYF. The CDR3 DNA is TGCGCCAGCAGCCCTAGCGGCCAAGAGACCCAGTACTTC.

The rearrangement joins TRBV9 to TRBJ2-5, with unresolved D. Germline CDR1 and CDR2: SGDLS and YYNGEE. V was pared by 4 bases and J by 4 bases, with 11 bases between. CDR3 size: 13 residues. The CDR3 sequence is CASSPTSGETQYF. CDR3 coding DNA: TGTGCCAGCAGCCCCACATCCGGAGAGACCCAGTACTTC.

The chain has TRBV6-1 and TRBJ2-4; 8 nucleotides line up with TRBD2. The J call may not be correct, given that the DNA end is closer to TRBJ2-3. CDR3 size: 15 residues. The germline V gene has CDR1 MNHNS and CDR2 SASEGT. The CDR3 DNA follows: TGTGCCCGCGGCGAGGGAGCGGGAGCCAAAGACATTCAGTATTTT. Amino acids: CARGEGAGAKDIQYF.